The 2 T cell receptor beta chains given below trace back to one sample, sequenced in a study of blood T cell repertoires in COVID-19. TCRdb's copy holds only in-frame clones and misses some; the assay was immunoSEQ multiplex PCR. The sample yields tens of thousands of clones, roughly 82% seen once. The material sequenced was peripheral blood. All receptors come from a man older than 75 with active COVID-19.

The genes are TRBV7-2 and TRBJ2-4, with 13 bases lining up with TRBD2. CDR3 length: 16 residues. Germline V gives CDR1 SGHTA, CDR2 FQGNSA. With V trimmed by 5 bases and J by 3 bases, 4 bases remained unmatched. CDR3 DNA sequence: TGTGCCAGCAGCGAAGGACTAGCGGGGGACAAAAACATTCAGTACTTC. It translates to CASSEGLAGDKNIQYF.

The chain combines TRBV27 with TRBJ2-2; unclear D gene. This CDR3 comprises 14 residues. Germline CDR1 is MNHEY and CDR2 is SMNVEV (reference sequence). V lost 8 bases and J 0 bases, leaving 10 bases between the germline ends. The CDR3 is CASRSIANTGELFF. The CDR3, as DNA: TGTGCCAGCCGATCTATTGCGAACACCGGGGAGCTGTTTTTT.